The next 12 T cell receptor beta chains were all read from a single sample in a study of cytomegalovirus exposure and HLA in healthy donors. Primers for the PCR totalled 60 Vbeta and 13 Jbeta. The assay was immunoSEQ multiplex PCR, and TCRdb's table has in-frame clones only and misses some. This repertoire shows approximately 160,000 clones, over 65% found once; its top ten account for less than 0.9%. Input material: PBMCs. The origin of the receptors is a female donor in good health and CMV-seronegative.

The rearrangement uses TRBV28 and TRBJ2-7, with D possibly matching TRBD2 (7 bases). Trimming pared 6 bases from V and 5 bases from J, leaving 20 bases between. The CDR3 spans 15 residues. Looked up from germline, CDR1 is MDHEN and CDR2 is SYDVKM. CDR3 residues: CASRRIGGDRNEQYF. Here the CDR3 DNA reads TGTGCCAGCAGACGGATAGGGGGGGACCGTAACGAGCAGTACTTC.

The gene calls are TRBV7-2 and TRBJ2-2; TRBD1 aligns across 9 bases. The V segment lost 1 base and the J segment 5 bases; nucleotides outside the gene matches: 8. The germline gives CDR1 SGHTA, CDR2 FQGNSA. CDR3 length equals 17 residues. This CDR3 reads CASSLGPGQGKTGELFF. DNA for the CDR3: TGTGCCAGCAGCTTAGGACCGGGACAGGGAAAAACCGGGGAGCTGTTTTTT.

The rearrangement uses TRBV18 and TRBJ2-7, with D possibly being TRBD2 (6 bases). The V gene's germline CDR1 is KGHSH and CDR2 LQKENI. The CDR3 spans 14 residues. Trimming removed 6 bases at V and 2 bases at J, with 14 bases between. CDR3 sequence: CASSPLEGTYEQYF. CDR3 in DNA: TGTGCCAGCTCCCCCTTGGAGGGTACCTACGAGCAGTACTTC.

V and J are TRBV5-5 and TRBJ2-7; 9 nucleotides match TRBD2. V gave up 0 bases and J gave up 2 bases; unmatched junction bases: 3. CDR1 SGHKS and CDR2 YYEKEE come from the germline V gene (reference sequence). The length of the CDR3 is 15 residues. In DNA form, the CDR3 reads TGTGCCAGCAGCTTGGAACAGCGGGGGGCCTACGAGCAGTACTTC. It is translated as CASSLEQRGAYEQYF.

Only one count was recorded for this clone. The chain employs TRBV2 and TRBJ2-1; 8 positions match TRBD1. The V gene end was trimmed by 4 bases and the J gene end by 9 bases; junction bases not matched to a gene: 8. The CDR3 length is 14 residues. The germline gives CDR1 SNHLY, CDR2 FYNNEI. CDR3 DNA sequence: TGTGCCAGCAGTGGGACAGGGTTGGGGGGTGAGCAGTTCTTC. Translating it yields CASSGTGLGGEQFF.

CDR3 coding DNA: TGTGCCACCCGACAGGGGAAGGGGACTGAAGCTTTCTTT. Its translation is CATRQGKGTEAFF. This rearrangement joins TRBV6-5 to TRBJ1-1, with 8 bases matching TRBD1. The germline CDR1 and CDR2 sequences are MNHEY and SVGAGI. This CDR3 is 13 amino acids long. Unmatched junction bases numbered 9, after V lost 10 bases and J lost 5 bases.

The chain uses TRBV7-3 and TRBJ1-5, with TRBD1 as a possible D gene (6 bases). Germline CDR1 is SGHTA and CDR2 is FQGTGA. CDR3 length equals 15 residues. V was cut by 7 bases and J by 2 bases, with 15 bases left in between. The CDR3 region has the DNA TGTGCCAGCAACATTCAGGGGTTCCGCAATCAGCCCCAGCATTTT. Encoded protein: CASNIQGFRNQPQHF.

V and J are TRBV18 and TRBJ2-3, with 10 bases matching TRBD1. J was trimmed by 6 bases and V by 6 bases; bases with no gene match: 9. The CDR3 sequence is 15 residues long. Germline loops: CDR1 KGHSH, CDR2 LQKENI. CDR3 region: CASSHRDRGKDTQYF. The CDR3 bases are TGTGCCAGCTCCCACCGGGACAGGGGTAAGGATACGCAGTATTTT.

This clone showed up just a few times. CDR3 sequence (DNA): TGCGCCAGCAGCCAAGATTACGGCGGGGCGGGAGTGGGAGATACGCAGTATTTT. This gives the protein CASSQDYGGAGVGDTQYF. This chain links TRBV4-3 with TRBJ2-3; the match to TRBD2 covers 7 bases. Germline lookup yields CDR1 LGHNA and CDR2 YSLEER. The CDR3 covers 18 residues. J lost 5 bases, V lost 0 bases, and 14 bases had no gene match.

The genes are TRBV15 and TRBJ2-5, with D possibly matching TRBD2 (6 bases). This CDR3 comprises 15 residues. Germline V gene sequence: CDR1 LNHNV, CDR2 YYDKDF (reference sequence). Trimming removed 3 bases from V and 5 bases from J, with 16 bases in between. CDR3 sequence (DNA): TGTGCCACCAGCAGGGGGGGTCAAGCGGTCGAGACCCAGTACTTC. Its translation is CATSRGGQAVETQYF.

The CDR3 sequence is CASSLLGRVNTEAFF. The CDR3 region has the DNA TGTGCCAGCAGCTTGCTGGGCAGGGTGAACACTGAAGCTTTCTTT. The rearrangement links TRBV5-4 to TRBJ1-1, with D tentatively TRBD1 (5 bases). CDR3 length equals 15 residues. Per the germline V gene, CDR1 is SGHNT and CDR2 is YYREEE (reference sequence). V lost 1 base to trimming and J lost 0 bases, with 10 bases between them. Using reference TRBV5-4 and TRBJ1-1 for the parts outside the CDR3, the full variable domain is ETGVTQSPTHLIKTRGQQVTLRCSSQSGHNTVSWYQQALGQGPQFIFQYYREEENGRGNFPPRFSGLQFPNYSSELNVNALELDDSALYLCASSLLGRVNTEAFFGQGTRLTVV.

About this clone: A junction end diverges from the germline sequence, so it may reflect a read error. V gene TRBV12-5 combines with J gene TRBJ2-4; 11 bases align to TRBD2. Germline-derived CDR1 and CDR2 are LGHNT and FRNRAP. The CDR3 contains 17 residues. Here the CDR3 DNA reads TGTGCTAGTGGTCCGCTAGCGGGGGGCCTAGCCAAAAACAGTCAGTACTTC. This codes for CASGPLAGGLAKNSQYF.